This T cell receptor (beta chain) was captured in a study of response to subunit inactivated influenza vaccine (dated by TCRdb to the late 2010s). With respect to the entire study: Deep quantitative profiling of the T cell receptor repertoire was used in the study to follow responses to a trivalent subunit inactivated influenza vaccine.

The library was built by means of RT-PCR. TCRdb names Illumina HiSeq 2500 as the instrument used. In TCRdb, the public reads were trimmed at Q25 with fastp and aligned with MiXCR, with productive beta chains retained. Records with the same CDR3 protein are collapsed into one entry carrying the most frequent genes and DNA. This sample lists around 520,000 distinct CDR3 sequences; approximately 12% were detected once. The leading ten clones occupy more than 8.5% of the sample. CDR1 and CDR2, looked up from the germline V gene, are MNHEY and SVGEGT. Unmatched junction bases come to 11, with V trimmed by 5 bases and J by 7 bases. The CDR3, from cysteine to phenylalanine, totals 15 residues. The DNA shown is the 45-base CDR3, in frame from base 1. Study-wide findings and limitations: The authors proposed that each seasonal influenza vaccination may bring in only a limited number of new T cells.

Of note for this clonotype: No antigen is known for it. Base qualities are not at hand, and no much larger clone is one base apart.

The starting material was PBMCs from blood, obtained on the day of vaccination. The receptor was derived from a man between 45 and 60 years old who received an inactivated influenza vaccine. Donor details come from another sample of the same person, matched by shared clones. The chain is made from TRBV6-2 or TRBV6-3 and TRBJ2-7; a stretch of 10 junction bases matches TRBD1. The nucleotide sequence is TGTGCCAGCAGTGCTCCGACAGGGGGCTTGAGGGAGCAGTACTTC. This sequence encodes CASSAPTGGLREQYF.